Shown below are 25 T cell receptor beta chains from a single sample sequenced in a study of T cell responses to AZD1222 COVID-19 vaccine. The repertoire was sequenced with immunoSEQ multiplex PCR; TCRdb's copy has only in-frame clones and lacks some. The sample holds fewer than 150,000 clones, roughly 91% seen once. The input for sequencing was peripheral blood, taken on day 0 of AZD1222 vaccination. The receptors come from an adult in good health.

The V and J genes are TRBV27 and TRBJ2-3, with D tentatively TRBD2 (7 bases). The length of the CDR3 is 15 residues. Germline loops: CDR1 MNHEY, CDR2 SMNVEV (reference sequence). Deletions cut 8 bases from V and 4 bases from J, with 19 bases between. The DNA for the CDR3 is TGTGCCAGCGGGGGGGTGAGGGGGTTACCAGATACGCAGTATTTT. Its translation: CASGGVRGLPDTQYF.

This clone was seen once. The chain carries TRBV7-2 and TRBJ2-7; TRBD2 matches 13 bases. This CDR3 is built from 15 residues. V lost 2 bases to trimming and J lost 5 bases; unmatched junction nucleotides: 3. Germline lookup yields CDR1 SGHTA and CDR2 FQGNSA. The CDR3 here is CASSLSGLAGNEQYF. The CDR3 nucleotides read TGTGCCAGCAGCTTATCGGGACTAGCGGGGAACGAGCAGTACTTC.

The J gene is TRBJ2-1, the V gene TRBV5-4, with 9 bases matching TRBD1. The CDR3 is 15 residues long. V was clipped by 1 base and J by 2 bases; unmatched bases: 1. Germline values: CDR1 SGHNT, CDR2 YYREEE (reference sequence). CDR3 DNA: TGTGCCAGCAGCTTGCGACAGGGGGCCTACAATGAGCAGTTCTTC. Translation gives CASSLRQGAYNEQFF. Using reference TRBV5-4 and TRBJ2-1 for the parts outside the CDR3, the full variable domain is ETGVTQSPTHLIKTRGQQVTLRCSSQSGHNTVSWYQQALGQGPQFIFQYYREEENGRGNFPPRFSGLQFPNYSSELNVNALELDDSALYLCASSLRQGAYNEQFFGPGTRLTVL.

The chain has TRBV5-5 and TRBJ1-3; possibly TRBD1 for D (5 bases). V was shortened by 2 bases and J by 4 bases, with 16 bases between the two germline ends. Germline V CDR1 and CDR2: SGHKS, YYEKEE (reference sequence). The CDR3 is 16 amino acids. DNA for the CDR3: TGTGCCAGCAGCTTTGGTCCAGGGATGAGAGGAAACACCATATATTTT. Translating gives CASSFGPGMRGNTIYF.

This sequence joins TRBV5-1 and TRBJ1-3; D perhaps matches TRBD1 (5 bases). CDR3 size: 16 residues. V was shortened by 2 bases and J by 4 bases, with 16 bases between the two germline ends. Germline V gene lookup returns CDR1 SGHRS and CDR2 YFSETQ. The CDR3 bases are TGCGCCAGCAGCTTAACCGCCGACAGTATCGGAAACACCATATATTTT. It specifies CASSLTADSIGNTIYF.

CDR3 sequence: CASSLFRGRADEQFF. CDR3 in DNA: TGTGCCAGCAGCTTATTTCGCGGGAGGGCCGATGAGCAGTTCTTC. The gene calls are TRBV7-2 and TRBJ2-1, with 9 bases lining up with TRBD2. The V and J ends lost 2 bases and 8 bases, in that order; junction bases with no gene match: 7. This CDR3 has 15 residues. The germline CDR1 and CDR2 sequences are SGHTA and FQGNSA.

The chain joins TRBV6-1 to TRBJ1-1; D perhaps matches TRBD1 (5 bases). The germline gives CDR1 MNHNS, CDR2 SASEGT. The CDR3 sequence is 15 residues long. With 1 base removed from V and 7 bases from J, the gap between germline ends came to 16 bases. Here the CDR3 DNA reads TGTGCCAGCAGTGAAGAAGCTGTTGGGGCAGATGAAGCTTTCTTT. It encodes CASSEEAVGADEAFF.

The V gene is TRBV6-5, the J gene TRBJ1-1, with 7 bases that match TRBD1. The germline V gene has CDR1 MNHEY and CDR2 SVGAGI. This CDR3 region has 13 residues. Trimming cost V 8 bases and J 4 bases; bases outside gene matches: 7. DNA of the CDR3: TGTGCCAGCGTTCAGGGGGGCCGCACTGAAGCTTTCTTT. Its protein product is CASVQGGRTEAFF.

The chain couples TRBV11-2 to TRBJ1-6; D is uncertain. CDR3 length: 16 residues. V lost 2 bases to trimming and J lost 6 bases, with 14 bases between them. Germline V lookup: CDR1 SGHAT, CDR2 FQNNGV. The CDR3 spells CASSLLFAGGNSPLHF. In nucleotides, the CDR3 is TGTGCCAGCAGCTTACTTTTTGCAGGAGGTAATTCACCCCTCCACTTT.

The chain has TRBV5-4 and TRBJ2-5; D might be TRBD2 (7 bases). V lost 1 base to trimming and J lost 4 bases, with 14 bases between them. Germline CDR1 SGHNT, CDR2 YYREEE (reference sequence). The CDR3 spans 15 residues. Written as DNA, the CDR3 is TGTGCCAGCAGCTTGACCATGGGAGGGGGAGAGACCCAGTACTTC. Translating gives CASSLTMGGGETQYF.

The J gene is TRBJ2-7, the V gene TRBV19; D is possibly TRBD1 or TRBD2 (5 bases each). Germline CDR1 LNHDA, CDR2 SQIVND (reference sequence). CDR3 length equals 15 residues. V lost 5 bases, J lost 4 bases, and 18 bases lay in between. DNA for the CDR3: TGTGCCAGTAGTCCCGGCCGGGACGGATATTACGAGCAGTACTTC. Its protein product is CASSPGRDGYYEQYF.

This chain joins TRBV7-2 and TRBJ2-7; D is possibly TRBD2 (5 bases). The CDR3 is made up of 11 amino acids. Deletions cut 5 bases from V and 8 bases from J, with 10 bases between. CDR1 and CDR2 from the germline V gene are SGHTA and FQGNSA. CDR3 DNA: TGTGCCAGCAGCCAGGAGGTACAGCAGTACTTC. Translation: CASSQEVQQYF.

V gene TRBV7-9 combines with J gene TRBJ1-6; 7 bases fit TRBD1. Trimming cost V 6 bases and J 9 bases; bases outside gene matches: 11. CDR1 and CDR2 from the germline V gene are SEHNR and FQNEAQ (reference sequence). This CDR3 contains 15 residues. This chain's CDR3 is CASSSLGQFISPLHF. DNA for the CDR3: TGTGCCAGCAGTTCCCTGGGACAGTTTATTTCACCCCTCCACTTT. Based on the CDR3 plus reference TRBV7-9 and TRBJ1-6, the full variable domain is DTGVSQNPRHKITKRGQNVTFRCDPISEHNRLYWYRQTLGQGPEFLTYFQNEAQLEKSRLLSDRFSAERPKGSFSTLEIQRTEQGDSAMYLCASSSLGQFISPLHFGNGTRLTVT.

This clone has just one count. The J gene is TRBJ1-1, the V gene TRBV3-1 (or the pseudogene TRBV3-2); D not certain. This CDR3 has 12 residues. The V end was cut by 1 base, the J end by 4 bases, with 4 bases between. Germline CDR1 reads LGHDT; CDR2 reads YNNKEL (reference sequence). The CDR3 nucleotides read TGTGCCAGCAGCCAAGGGGGCACTGAAGCTTTCTTT. Translating it yields CASSQGGTEAFF.

The chain carries TRBV19 and TRBJ2-7; no definite D call. CDR1 and CDR2 (germline): LNHDA, SQIVND (reference sequence). The CDR3 spans 13 residues. V was shortened by 5 bases and J by 2 bases, with 10 bases between the two germline ends. Here the CDR3 DNA reads TGTGCCAGTAGTTGGCCAGGCCCCTACGAGCAGTACTTC. Its translation: CASSWPGPYEQYF.

The gene calls are TRBV12-3 or TRBV12-4 and TRBJ1-5; D not resolved. CDR3 length equals 12 residues. Trimming pared 3 bases from V and 11 bases from J, leaving 11 bases between. CDR3: CASSFNEGTQHF. CDR3 nucleotide sequence: TGTGCCAGCAGTTTCAACGAGGGTACCCAGCATTTT.

This clone was seen just once. V is TRBV11-2 and J is TRBJ2-7; no firm D call. The CDR3 spans 13 residues. Germline V gene data show CDR1 as SGHAT and CDR2 as FQNNGV. V shed 4 bases and J shed 0 bases, with 7 bases lying between them. CDR3 residues: CASSWPGSYEQYF. In nucleotides, the CDR3 is TGTGCCAGCAGCTGGCCTGGCTCCTACGAGCAGTACTTC.

J is TRBJ2-7 and V is TRBV12-3 or TRBV12-4; tentative D call: TRBD1 (5 bases). The CDR3 is 12 residues long. V gave up 7 bases and J gave up 6 bases, with 13 bases separating them. The CDR3 loop reads CASTTGRGEQYF. CDR3 bases: TGTGCCAGCACCACCGGTAGGGGCGAGCAGTACTTC.

The V call is TRBV29-1, the J call TRBJ1-1; D not resolved. Germline CDR1 reads SQVTM; CDR2 reads ANQGSEA. The CDR3 runs to 13 residues. Trimming left V 4 bases short and J 0 bases short, with 9 bases between. This chain's CDR3 is CSVAMTLNTEAFF. The CDR3 nucleotides are TGCAGCGTTGCAATGACACTGAACACTGAAGCTTTCTTT.

The rearrangement links TRBV5-4 to TRBJ2-3, with 9 bases lining up with TRBD1. The CDR3 sequence is 15 residues long. V shed 0 bases and J 4 bases; nucleotides not matched to a gene: 3. CDR1 is SGHNT and CDR2 is YYREEE in the germline V gene (reference sequence). The CDR3 sequence is CASSLDRGPADTQYF. The DNA of the CDR3 is TGTGCCAGCAGCTTGGACAGGGGGCCCGCAGATACGCAGTATTTT.

The chain has TRBV7-7 and TRBJ2-7; a weak D match, TRBD1 (5 bases). Germline lookup yields CDR1 SSHAT and CDR2 FNYEAQ (reference sequence). The germline V and J ends were trimmed by 5 bases and 3 bases, with 11 bases remaining between them. The CDR3 contains 13 residues. The CDR3 loop reads CASSQFQGYEQYF. The CDR3 coding sequence is TGTGCCAGCAGCCAATTTCAGGGCTACGAGCAGTACTTC.

The gene calls are TRBV19 and TRBJ1-5, with TRBD1 as a possible D gene (5 bases). The CDR3 consists of 13 residues. Trimming shortened V by 7 bases and J by 2 bases, and 9 bases separated the two germline ends. CDR1 LNHDA and CDR2 SQIVND come from the germline V gene (reference sequence). The CDR3 DNA reads TGTGCCAGTACCCGACAGCGCAATCAGCCCCAGCATTTT. Amino acid sequence: CASTRQRNQPQHF.

The rearrangement uses TRBV25-1 and TRBJ1-1, with TRBD1 identical over 10 bases. V shed 4 bases and J 10 bases; nucleotides not matched to a gene: 9. Per germline, CDR1 MGHDK and CDR2 SYGVNS. The CDR3 spans 14 residues. The CDR3 DNA is TGTGCCAGCAGTGCCACCCCGGGACAGGGGAGAGCTTTCTTT. It yields the protein CASSATPGQGRAFF.

This sequence joins TRBV12-5 and TRBJ1-1; no clear D gene. V lost 9 bases to trimming and J lost 1 base, with 6 bases between them. This CDR3 is 11 amino acids long. Germline V gene sequence: CDR1 LGHNT, CDR2 FRNRAP. The chain's CDR3 is CASLENTEAFF. In DNA form, the CDR3 reads TGTGCTAGCCTAGAGAACACTGAAGCTTTCTTT.

In this sample, this clone turned up once. The chain carries TRBV24-1 and TRBJ2-3; perhaps D is TRBD1 or TRBD2 (6 bases each). The CDR3 is 18 residues long. Germline lookup yields CDR1 KGHDR and CDR2 SFDVKD. Trimming removed 0 bases from V and 1 base from J, with 16 bases in between. For the CDR3, the DNA is TGTGCCACCAGTGATTTGCGGACATGGGGGGCGGGCACAGATACGCAGTATTTT. This gives the protein CATSDLRTWGAGTDTQYF.